Detailed here is one T cell receptor beta chain. Authors' data handling: Amplifying reference gene primers gave estimates of nucleated cell counts. Clones were read by immunoSEQ multiplex PCR, and TCRdb kept only the in-frame ones, dropping some. From that table come the V and J calls and clone size; the DNA was used to work out D and trimming. The table lists some 70,000 clones, approximately 82% of them singletons, with roughly 5% in the top ten. This sample stems from a study of blood T cell repertoires in COVID-19. Study summary: Samples representing acute and convalescent COVID-19 were sourced from the United States, Italy and Spain. T cells, B-cell-depleted T cells, or PBMCs supplied cDNA or gDNA.

The CDR3 consists of 15 residues. V trimming: 2 bases; J trimming: 5 bases; junction bases outside the gene matches: 6. Per the germline V gene, CDR1 is SGHRS and CDR2 is YFSETQ. The chain employs TRBV5-1 and TRBJ2-7, with 11 bases lining up with TRBD2. The sequence came from a man aged 50-60 years with active COVID-19. What was sequenced was peripheral blood. Written as DNA, the CDR3 is TGCGCCAGCAGCTTAGTAGCGGGAGGGGGAAACGAGCAGTACTTC. Translating gives CASSLVAGGGNEQYF.